This TCR beta chain was sequenced for a study of graft-versus-host responses after intestinal transplantation. A remark on this clone: Its antigen remains unidentified.

Study-wide findings and caveats: Graft-donor T cell macrochimerism coincided with high graft-versus-host to host-versus-graft clonal ratios in allografts.

Some clones are missing from TCRdb's copy, which holds only in-frame ones; the method was immunoSEQ multiplex PCR. The sample lists 90,000 to 130,000 clones; 85% to 95% were seen once. The CDR3 is 16 amino acids. Germline V gives CDR1 SEHNR, CDR2 FQNEAQ (reference sequence). V lost 5 bases and J lost 5, with 21 bases in between. The sequencing here drew on unstimulated CD8+ T cells sorted from spleen or lymph node cells, taken before transplant. The sequence was obtained from a human donor who was the organ donor for an intestinal transplant. The chain recombines TRBV7-9 with TRBJ2-5, with D possibly TRBD1 on 5 matching bases. CDR3 bases: TGTGCCAGCAGCCCCCCGATCCAGGGCCGCGGCGAGACCCAGTACTTC. This sequence encodes CASSPPIQGRGETQYF.